Each of the 8 T cell receptor beta chains below was sequenced from the same sample in a study of Tregs in tolerant kidney transplant recipients. Repertoires were generated with immunoSEQ multiplex PCR, while TCRdb's copy carries only in-frame clones and drops some. The table for this sample gives some 30,000 clones. Mixed chimerism was transient after nonmyeloablative marrow transplants from related graft donors. Sequences were derived from CD4+ T cells from blood (PBMCs), sampled 24 months after the transplant. The receptors originated from a human patient who received a combined kidney and bone marrow transplant. The graft donor may have given rise to some T cells.

Regarding this clone: The read ends 3 residues shy of where the CDR3 ends; the end is completed using the germline J gene. The chain is built from TRBV10-3 and TRBJ2-5, with D possibly being TRBD1 (6 bases). Germline V gene lookup returns CDR1 ENHRY and CDR2 SYGVKD. This CDR3 contains 15 residues. Trimming shortened V by 2 bases and J by 5 bases, and 15 bases separated the two germline ends. CDR3 amino acids: CAISEGTIPTETQYF. The covered CDR3 bases are TGTGCCATCAGTGAGGGGACAATTCCTACGGAGACC.

CDR3 protein: CASSPLGNTEAFF. The sequenced part of the CDR3 DNA is TGTGCCAGCTCACCCCTCGGGAACACTGAA. The chain has TRBV18 and TRBJ1-1; D is unresolved. The sequence runs out 3 residues before the end of the CDR3; the remainder is reconstructed from the germline J gene. The CDR3 loop spans 13 amino acids. V dropped 3 bases and J dropped 1 base, with 6 bases sitting between them. Germline loops: CDR1 KGHSH, CDR2 LQKENI.

As for this clone: From the germline J gene comes the end of the CDR3, since the read stops 3 residues before it. The chain combines TRBV7-8 with TRBJ1-4, with TRBD1 matching over 8 bases. CDR3 size: 16 residues. Unmatched junction bases numbered 12, after V lost 4 bases and J lost 8 bases. CDR1 is SGHVS, CDR2 FQNEAQ, per germline. CDR3 sequence: CASSSPRQGKGEKLFF. CDR3 DNA, as far as it was read: TGTGCCAGCAGCTCACCACGACAGGGGAAAGGCGAAAAA.

This clone is medium-sized by frequency. The sequence runs out 3 residues before the end of the CDR3; the remainder is reconstructed from the germline J gene. This rearrangement joins TRBV4-1 to TRBJ2-7; D could derive from TRBD1 or TRBD2 (7 bases each). This CDR3 spans 15 amino acids. The V end lost 9 bases, the J end lost 4 bases, and 22 bases lay between the germline ends. CDR1 and CDR2 (germline): MGHRA, YSYEKL. The CDR3 DNA, read in part, is TGCGCCAGTCAACCGGGTACAGGGGAGGGGTACGAG. Its translation: CASQPGTGEGYE. The CDR3, in full, reads CASQPGTGEGYEQYF.

Details on this clone: The read ends 3 residues shy of where the CDR3 ends; the end is completed using the germline J gene. The chain carries TRBV30 and TRBJ1-1; D perhaps matches TRBD1 (6 bases). The CDR3 has 12 amino acids. The V end was cut by 4 bases, the J end by 7 bases, with 13 bases between. CDR1 is GTSNPN and CDR2 is SVGIG in the germline V gene (reference sequence). CDR3 bases read: TGTGCCTGGACCCCACAGGGTAGTGAA. Protein: CAWTPQGSE. The full CDR3 protein is CAWTPQGSEAFF.

In regard to this clone: The CDR3 is cut off 3 residues early in the read; its end comes from the germline J gene. The chain has TRBV5-1 and TRBJ2-3; D is unclear. V was shortened by 0 bases and J by 5 bases, with 4 bases between the two germline ends. The germline CDR1 and CDR2 sequences are SGHRS and YFSETQ. The CDR3 sequence is 12 residues long. This CDR3 reads CASSLGLDTQYF. The covered CDR3 bases are TGCGCCAGCAGCTTGGGTCTAGATACG.

On this clone itself: The CDR3 end falls 3 residues outside the read, so it is completed with the germline J gene. The chain recombines TRBV5-1 with TRBJ2-1; 7 nucleotides line up with TRBD1. CDR1 is SGHRS and CDR2 is YFSETQ in the germline V gene. This CDR3 is 15 amino acids long. V trimming: 0 bases; J trimming: 3 bases; junction bases outside the gene matches: 3. CDR3 bases read: TGCGCCAGCAGCTTGGAGGGACAGAGCTACAATGAG. Its translation is CASSLEGQSYNE. The entire CDR3 sequence reads CASSLEGQSYNEQFF.

To note about this clone: Read data end 3 residues before the CDR3 end; the end is taken from the germline J gene. The chain employs TRBV18 and TRBJ2-5; D might be TRBD2 (5 bases). This CDR3 has 15 amino acids. V lost 5 bases and J 2 bases, leaving 15 bases between the germline ends. The germline V gene encodes CDR1 KGHSH and CDR2 LQKENI. The DNA read from the CDR3 is TGTGCCAGCTCATATAATCGGGGAAGTCAAGAGACC. This encodes CASSYNRGSQET. The entire CDR3 reads CASSYNRGSQETQYF.